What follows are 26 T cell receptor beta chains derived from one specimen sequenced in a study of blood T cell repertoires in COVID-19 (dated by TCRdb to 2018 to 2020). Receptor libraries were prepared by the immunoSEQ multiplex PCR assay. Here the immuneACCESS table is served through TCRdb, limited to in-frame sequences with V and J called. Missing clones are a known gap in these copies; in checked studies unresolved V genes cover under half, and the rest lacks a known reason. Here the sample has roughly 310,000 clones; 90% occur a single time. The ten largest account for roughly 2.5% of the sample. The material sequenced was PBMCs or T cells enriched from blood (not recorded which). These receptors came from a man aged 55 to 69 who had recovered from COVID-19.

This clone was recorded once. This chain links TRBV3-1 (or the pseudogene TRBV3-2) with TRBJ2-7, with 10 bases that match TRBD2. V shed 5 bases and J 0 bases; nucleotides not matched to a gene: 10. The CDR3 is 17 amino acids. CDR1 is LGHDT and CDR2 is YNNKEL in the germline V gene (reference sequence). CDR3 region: CASSYILAGATSYEQYF. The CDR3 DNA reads TGTGCCAGCAGCTACATTCTAGCGGGGGCCACCTCCTACGAGCAGTACTTC.

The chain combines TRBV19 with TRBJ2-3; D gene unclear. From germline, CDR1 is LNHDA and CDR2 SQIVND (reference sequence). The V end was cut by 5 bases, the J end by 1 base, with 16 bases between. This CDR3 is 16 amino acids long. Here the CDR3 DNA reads TGTGCCAGTAGTTCACCAGGCCTTTCCGGCACAGATACGCAGTATTTT. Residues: CASSSPGLSGTDTQYF.

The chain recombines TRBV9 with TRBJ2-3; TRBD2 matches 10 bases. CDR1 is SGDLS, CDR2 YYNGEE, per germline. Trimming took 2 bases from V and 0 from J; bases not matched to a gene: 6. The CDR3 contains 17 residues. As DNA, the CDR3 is TGTGCCAGCAGCGTCGGACTAGCGGAGACTAGCACAGATACGCAGTATTTT. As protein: CASSVGLAETSTDTQYF.

The CDR3 here is CASSQSSGQPRGYTF. The CDR3 coding sequence is TGTGCCAGCAGCCAATCCTCGGGACAGCCTAGGGGCTACACCTTC. V is TRBV3-1 (or the pseudogene TRBV3-2) and J is TRBJ1-2; 7 bases match TRBD1. From germline, CDR1 is LGHDT and CDR2 YNNKEL (reference sequence). This CDR3 has 15 amino acids. The ends lost 2 bases at V and 8 bases at J; junction bases unmatched: 11.

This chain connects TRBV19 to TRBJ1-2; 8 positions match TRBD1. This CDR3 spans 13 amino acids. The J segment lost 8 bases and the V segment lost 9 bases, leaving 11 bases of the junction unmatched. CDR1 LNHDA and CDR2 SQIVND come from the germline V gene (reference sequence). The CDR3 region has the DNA TGTGCCAGCGCCGAGGGCAGGGGGCGAGGCTACACCTTC. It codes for CASAEGRGRGYTF.

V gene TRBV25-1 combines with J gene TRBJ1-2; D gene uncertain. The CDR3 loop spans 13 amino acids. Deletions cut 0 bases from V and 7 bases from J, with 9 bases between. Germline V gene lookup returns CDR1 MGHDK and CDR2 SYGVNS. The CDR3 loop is CASSEYIRGGYTF. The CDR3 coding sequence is TGTGCCAGCAGTGAATATATTCGGGGTGGCTACACCTTC.

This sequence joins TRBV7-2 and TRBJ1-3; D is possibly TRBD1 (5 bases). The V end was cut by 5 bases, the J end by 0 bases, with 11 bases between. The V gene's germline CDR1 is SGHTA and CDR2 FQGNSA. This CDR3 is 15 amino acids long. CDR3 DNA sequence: TGTGCCAGCAGCCTCGGACAAGCCTCTGGAAACACCATATATTTT. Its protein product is CASSLGQASGNTIYF.

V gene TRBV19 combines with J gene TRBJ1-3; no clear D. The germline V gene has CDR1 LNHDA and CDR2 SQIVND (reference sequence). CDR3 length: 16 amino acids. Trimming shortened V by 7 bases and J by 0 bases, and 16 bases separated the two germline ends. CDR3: CASNFAFSSSGNTIYF. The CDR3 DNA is TGTGCCAGTAATTTTGCTTTCTCTAGCTCTGGAAACACCATATATTTT.

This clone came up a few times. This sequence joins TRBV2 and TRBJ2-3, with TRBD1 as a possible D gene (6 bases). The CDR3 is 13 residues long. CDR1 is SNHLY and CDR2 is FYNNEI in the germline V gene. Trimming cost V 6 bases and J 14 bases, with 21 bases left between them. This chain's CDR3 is CASRRDDRPSRYF. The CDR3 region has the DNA TGTGCCAGCAGGCGCGACGACAGGCCCTCGCGGTATTTT.

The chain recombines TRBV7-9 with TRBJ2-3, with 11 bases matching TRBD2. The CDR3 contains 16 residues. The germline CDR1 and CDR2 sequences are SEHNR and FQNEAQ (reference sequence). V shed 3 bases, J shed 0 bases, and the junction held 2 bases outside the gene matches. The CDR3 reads CASSLGLADSTDTQYF. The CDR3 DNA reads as TGTGCCAGCAGCTTGGGACTAGCGGATAGCACAGATACGCAGTATTTT.

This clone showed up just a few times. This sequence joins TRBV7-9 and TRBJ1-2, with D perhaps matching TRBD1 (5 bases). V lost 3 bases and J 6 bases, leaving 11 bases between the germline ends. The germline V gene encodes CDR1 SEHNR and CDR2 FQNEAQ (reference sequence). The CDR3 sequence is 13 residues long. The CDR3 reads CASSFLGQHGYTF. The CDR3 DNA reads TGTGCCAGCAGCTTCCTGGGGCAGCATGGCTACACCTTC.

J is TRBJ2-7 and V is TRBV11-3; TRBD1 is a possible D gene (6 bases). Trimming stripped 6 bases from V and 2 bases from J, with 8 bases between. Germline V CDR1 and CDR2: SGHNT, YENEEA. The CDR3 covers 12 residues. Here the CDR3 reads CASRRDTYEQYF. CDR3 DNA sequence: TGTGCCAGCAGGAGGGACACCTACGAGCAGTACTTC. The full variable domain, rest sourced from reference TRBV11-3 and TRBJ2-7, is EAGVVQSPRYKIIEKKQPVAFWCNPISGHNTLYWYLQNLGQGPELLIRYENEEAVDDSQLPKDRFSAERLKGVDSTLKIQPAELGDSAVYLCASRRDTYEQYFGPGTRLTVT.

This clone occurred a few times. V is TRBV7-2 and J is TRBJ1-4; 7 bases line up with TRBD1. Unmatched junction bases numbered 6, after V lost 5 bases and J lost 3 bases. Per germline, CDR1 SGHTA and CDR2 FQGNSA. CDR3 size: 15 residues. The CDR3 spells CASSTWTGSNEKLFF. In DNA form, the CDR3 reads TGTGCCAGCAGCACCTGGACAGGTTCTAATGAAAAACTGTTTTTT.

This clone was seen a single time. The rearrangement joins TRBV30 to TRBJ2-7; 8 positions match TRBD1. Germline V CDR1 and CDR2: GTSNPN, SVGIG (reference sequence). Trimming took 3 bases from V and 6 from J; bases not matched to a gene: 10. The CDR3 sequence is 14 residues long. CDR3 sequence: CAWSPGRGPGEQYF. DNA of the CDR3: TGTGCCTGGAGCCCCGGCAGGGGGCCCGGCGAGCAGTACTTC.

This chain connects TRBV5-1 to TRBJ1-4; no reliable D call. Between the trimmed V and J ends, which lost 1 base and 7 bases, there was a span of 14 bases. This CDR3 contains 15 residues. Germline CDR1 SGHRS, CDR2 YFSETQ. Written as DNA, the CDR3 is TGCGCCAGCAGCTTGTTCCCTGTTTCTAGTGAAAAACTGTTTTTT. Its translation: CASSLFPVSSEKLFF.

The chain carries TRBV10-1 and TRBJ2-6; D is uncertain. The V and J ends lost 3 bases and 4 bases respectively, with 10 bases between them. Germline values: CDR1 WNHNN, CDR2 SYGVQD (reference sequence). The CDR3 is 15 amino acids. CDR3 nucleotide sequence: TGCGCCAGCAGTGATGGCAGTCCGGGGGCCAACGTCCTGACTTTC. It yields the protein CASSDGSPGANVLTF.

The CDR3 nucleotides read TGTGCCAGCAGCCCCAGGTTGGGGCGTGGCTACACCTTC. Its protein product is CASSPRLGRGYTF. The chain uses TRBV2 and TRBJ1-2, with a weak D call TRBD1 (5 bases). Trimming stripped 6 bases from V and 7 bases from J, with 15 bases between. This CDR3 contains 13 residues. Germline loops: CDR1 SNHLY, CDR2 FYNNEI.

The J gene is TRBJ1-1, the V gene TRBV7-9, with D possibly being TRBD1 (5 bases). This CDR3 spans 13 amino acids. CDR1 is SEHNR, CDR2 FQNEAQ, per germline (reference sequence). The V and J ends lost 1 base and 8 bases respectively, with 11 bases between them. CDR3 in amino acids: CASSLEPDREAFF. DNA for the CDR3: TGTGCCAGCAGCTTAGAACCCGACAGAGAAGCTTTCTTT. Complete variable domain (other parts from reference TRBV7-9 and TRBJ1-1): DTGVSQNPRHKITKRGQNVTFRCDPISEHNRLYWYRQTLGQGPEFLTYFQNEAQLEKSRLLSDRFSAERPKGSFSTLEIQRTEQGDSAMYLCASSLEPDREAFFGQGTRLTVV.

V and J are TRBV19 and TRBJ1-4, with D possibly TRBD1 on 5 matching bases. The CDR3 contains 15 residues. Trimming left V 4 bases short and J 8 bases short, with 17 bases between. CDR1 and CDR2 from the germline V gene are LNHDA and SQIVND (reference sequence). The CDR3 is CASSTAAGSWEKLFF. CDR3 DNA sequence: TGTGCCAGTAGTACAGCCGCAGGGTCTTGGGAAAAACTGTTTTTT.

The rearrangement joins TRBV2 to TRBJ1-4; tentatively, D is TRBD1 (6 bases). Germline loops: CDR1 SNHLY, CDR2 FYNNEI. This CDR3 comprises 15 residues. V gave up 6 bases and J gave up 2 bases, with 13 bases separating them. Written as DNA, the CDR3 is TGTGCCAGCAGGGGACAAGTGCGTACTAATGAAAAACTGTTTTTT. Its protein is CASRGQVRTNEKLFF.

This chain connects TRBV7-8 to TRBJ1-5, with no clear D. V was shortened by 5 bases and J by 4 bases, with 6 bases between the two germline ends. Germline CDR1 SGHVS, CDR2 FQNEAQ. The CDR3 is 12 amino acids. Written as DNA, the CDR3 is TGTGCCAGCAGCGAACAAAATCAGCCCCAGCATTTT. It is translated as CASSEQNQPQHF.

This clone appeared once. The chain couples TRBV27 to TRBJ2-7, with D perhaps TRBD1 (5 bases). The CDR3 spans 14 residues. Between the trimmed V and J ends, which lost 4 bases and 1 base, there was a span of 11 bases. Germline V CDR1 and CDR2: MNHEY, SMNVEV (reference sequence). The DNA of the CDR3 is TGTGCCAGCAGTTCGCGGCAGGGTTCCTACGAGCAGTACTTC. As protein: CASSSRQGSYEQYF.

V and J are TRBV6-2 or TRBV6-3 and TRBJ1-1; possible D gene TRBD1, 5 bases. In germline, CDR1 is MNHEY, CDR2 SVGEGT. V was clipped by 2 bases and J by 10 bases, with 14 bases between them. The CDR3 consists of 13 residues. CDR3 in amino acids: CASSYRTISSAFF. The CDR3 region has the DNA TGTGCCAGCAGTTACCGGACAATCAGCTCAGCTTTCTTT.

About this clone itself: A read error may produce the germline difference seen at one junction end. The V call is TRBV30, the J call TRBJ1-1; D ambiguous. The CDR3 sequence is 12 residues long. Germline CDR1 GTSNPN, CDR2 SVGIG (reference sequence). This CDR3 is CAWGSAAIIIEF. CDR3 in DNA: TGTGCCTGGGGGTCGGCGGCCATAATAATTGAGTTT.

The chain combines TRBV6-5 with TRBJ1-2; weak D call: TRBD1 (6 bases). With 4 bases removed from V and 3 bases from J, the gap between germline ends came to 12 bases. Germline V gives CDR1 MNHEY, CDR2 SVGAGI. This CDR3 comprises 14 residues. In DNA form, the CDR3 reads TGTGCCAGCAGTTTTAGGGGGGGAGACTATGGCTACACCTTC. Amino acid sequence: CASSFRGGDYGYTF.

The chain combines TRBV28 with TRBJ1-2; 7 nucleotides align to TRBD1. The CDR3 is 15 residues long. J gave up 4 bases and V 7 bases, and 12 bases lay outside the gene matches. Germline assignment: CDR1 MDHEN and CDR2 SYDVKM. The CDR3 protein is CASNRDRVGIYGYTF. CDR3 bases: TGTGCCAGCAACCGAGACAGGGTAGGGATCTATGGCTACACCTTC.